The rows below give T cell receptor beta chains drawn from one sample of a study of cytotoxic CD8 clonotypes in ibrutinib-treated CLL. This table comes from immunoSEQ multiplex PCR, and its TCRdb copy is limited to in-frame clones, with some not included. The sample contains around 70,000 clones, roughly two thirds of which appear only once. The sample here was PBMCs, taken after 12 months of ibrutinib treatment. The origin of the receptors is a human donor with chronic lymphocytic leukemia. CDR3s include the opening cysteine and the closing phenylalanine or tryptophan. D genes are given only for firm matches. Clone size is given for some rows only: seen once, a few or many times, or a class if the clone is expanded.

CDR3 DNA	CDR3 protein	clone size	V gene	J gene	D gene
TGTGCCAGCAGTTTTCGGGGCTCCTATAATTCACCCCTCCACTTT	CASSFRGSYNSPLHF	NA	TRBV27	TRBJ1-6	NA
TGTGCCTGGAGTGTAAAGGGGGCGAACACTGAAGCTTTCTTT	CAWSVKGANTEAFF	NA	TRBV30	TRBJ1-1	TRBD1
TGTGCCAGCAGCCCACGGGTCAACAATGAGCAGTTCTTC	CASSPRVNNEQFF	NA	TRBV5-4	TRBJ2-1	NA
TGTGCCAGCAGCCCCCCTGGGCTAGAAAGCGGGGAGCTGTTTTTT	CASSPPGLESGELFF	NA	TRBV6-6	TRBJ2-2	NA
TGCGCCAGCAGCTCCCTGATTAACTATGGCTACACCTTC	CASSSLINYGYTF	NA	TRBV5-1	TRBJ1-2	NA
TGTGCCATCAGTATTAACGTGGGAAATTCACCCCTCCACTTT	CAISINVGNSPLHF	once	TRBV10-3	TRBJ1-6	NA
TGTGCCAGCAGCACACAGGGGGCTGGTACTGAAGCTTTCTTT	CASSTQGAGTEAFF	NA	TRBV9	TRBJ1-1	TRBD1
TGTGCCAGCAGTTACAAGTTTGGGACGGCTAACACTGAAGCTTTCTTT	CASSYKFGTANTEAFF	NA	TRBV6-6	TRBJ1-1	NA
TGTGCCAGCATGGGAGGGGGAAACAATCAGCCCCAGCATTTT	CASMGGGNNQPQHF	few	TRBV27	TRBJ1-5	NA
TGTGCCAGTAGTATATCAGCAGAGGGCTATGAGCAGTTCTTC	CASSISAEGYEQFF	few	TRBV19	TRBJ2-1	NA
TGTGCCATCAGGCCGGGACAGGGGATGGGAGAGACCCAGTACTTC	CAIRPGQGMGETQYF	NA	TRBV10-3	TRBJ2-5	TRBD1
TGTGCCAGCAGCCCCCGGACAGTGAGCTCCTACGAGCAGTACTTC	CASSPRTVSSYEQYF	once	TRBV7-9	TRBJ2-7	NA
TGTGCCATCAGTGAGTCGAAGGGCACCAGCAATGAGCAGTTCTTC	CAISESKGTSNEQFF	NA	TRBV10-3	TRBJ2-1	NA
TGTGCCAGCAGCCAAGATTTAGGACAGGGAGGCGGCTACACCTTC	CASSQDLGQGGGYTF	NA	TRBV4-2	TRBJ1-2	TRBD1
TGTGCCAGCAGACACAGGGACAGGAGGTACGAGCAGTACTTC	CASRHRDRRYEQYF	few	TRBV2	TRBJ2-7	TRBD1
TGTGCCAGCAGCCGGTTATACGGACTAGCGGGGTCTGAGGAGACCCAGTACTTC	CASSRLYGLAGSEETQYF	once	TRBV5-5	TRBJ2-5	TRBD2
TGCAGCGTCGCCGGGGCTAACTATGGCTACACCTTC	CSVAGANYGYTF	NA	TRBV29-1	TRBJ1-2	NA
TGTGCCAGCAGCTTGGCTTGGGATACGCAGTATTTT	CASSLAWDTQYF	NA	TRBV5-4	TRBJ2-3	NA
TGTGCCAGTAGTAATGGCGGGAGCAATCAGCCCCAGCATTTT	CASSNGGSNQPQHF	NA	TRBV19	TRBJ1-5	NA
TGTGCCAGCAGTTACACAGGGCCTTTT	CASSYTGPF	NA	TRBV6-5	TRBJ1-1	NA
TGCGCCAGCAGCCAAGCTCGTGGGGACAATGAGCAGTTCTTC	CASSQARGDNEQFF	NA	TRBV5-1	TRBJ2-1	NA
TGTGCCAGCAGCACACAGGGGTTGAACACTGAAGCTTTCTTT	CASSTQGLNTEAFF	NA	TRBV5-6	TRBJ1-1	TRBD1
TGTGCCAGCAGCGTACGCTCCGATAATGAAAAACTGTTTTTT	CASSVRSDNEKLFF	NA	TRBV9	TRBJ1-4	NA
TGTGCCAGCAGTGAAGCAGTACTGGGCAGGGTACCTGAAGCTTTCTTT	CASSEAVLGRVPEAFF	NA	TRBV6-1	TRBJ1-1	NA
TGTGCCAGCGCGGATAGGGGAAATGAAAAACTGTTTTTT	CASADRGNEKLFF	NA	TRBV6-5	TRBJ1-4	NA
TGCGCCAGCAGCTTTAGGGGTGAAGCTTTCTTT	CASSFRGEAFF	NA	TRBV5-1	TRBJ1-1	NA